The rows below give T cell receptor beta chains drawn from one sample of a study of blood T cell repertoires in COVID-19. TCRdb keeps only in-frame clones here, not all; method: immunoSEQ multiplex PCR. The table lists over 100,000 clones, 82% of them singletons. The sequenced material came from peripheral blood. These TCRs come from a woman aged 70-85 years with acute or convalescent COVID-19. Each CDR3 is given with its conserved first and last residue. Fields, in order: clone size, J gene, V gene, D gene, CDR3 protein, CDR3 DNA. The D gene is left open where the match is weak. Clone size appears in some rows only: once, few, many, or a class for an expanded clone.

size: -
J: TRBJ2-2
V: TRBV5-1
D: -
CDR3: CASSSGQFSGELFF
DNA: TGCGCCAGCAGCTCGGGACAATTTTCCGGGGAGCTGTTTTTT

size: -
J: TRBJ2-4
V: TRBV4-3
D: -
CDR3: CASSSTAGIQYF
DNA: TGCGCCAGCAGCTCAACAGCTGGCATTCAGTACTTC

size: -
J: TRBJ1-4
V: TRBV7-9
D: -
CDR3: CASSRDTEREKLFF
DNA: TGTGCCAGCAGCCGGGACACCGAACGTGAAAAACTGTTTTTT

size: -
J: TRBJ2-7
V: TRBV5-1
D: TRBD2
CDR3: CASSPDPGGASRVEQYF
DNA: TGCGCCAGCAGCCCGGACCCCGGGGGGGCCTCTAGGGTCGAGCAGTACTTC

size: -
J: TRBJ1-5
V: TRBV7-2
D: -
CDR3: CASSSQGRGNQPQHF
DNA: TGTGCCAGCAGCTCACAGGGACGGGGTAATCAGCCCCAGCATTTT

size: once
J: TRBJ1-5
V: TRBV19
D: TRBD1
CDR3: CASTPDRAGQPQHF
DNA: TGTGCCAGTACCCCGGACAGGGCGGGTCAGCCCCAGCATTTT

size: few
J: TRBJ2-1
V: TRBV6-4
D: -
CDR3: CASGRDTSEQFF
DNA: TGTGCCAGCGGCCGGGACACCTCGGAGCAGTTCTTC

size: -
J: TRBJ2-2
V: TRBV4-3
D: TRBD2
CDR3: CASSQDSTSGGLANTGELFF
DNA: TGCGCCAGCAGCCAAGATAGCACTAGCGGGGGGTTAGCGAACACCGGGGAGCTGTTTTTT

size: -
J: TRBJ1-2
V: TRBV4-3
D: TRBD1
CDR3: CASSRDREGGYTF
DNA: TGCGCCAGCAGCCGGGACAGGGAGGGTGGCTACACCTTC

size: -
J: TRBJ1-2
V: TRBV6-2/TRBV6-3
D: TRBD1
CDR3: CASSRTGGAYGYTF
DNA: TGTGCCAGCAGCCGGACAGGGGGCGCCTATGGCTACACCTTC

size: -
J: TRBJ2-3
V: TRBV11-3
D: -
CDR3: CASSVKSPDREQYF
DNA: TGTGCCAGCAGCGTGAAGTCCCCGGATCGGGAGCAGTATTTT

size: -
J: TRBJ1-1
V: TRBV10-3
D: -
CDR3: CAIRAETLNTEAFF
DNA: TGTGCCATCAGGGCAGAGACACTGAACACTGAAGCTTTCTTT

size: -
J: TRBJ1-1
V: TRBV4-3
D: -
CDR3: CASSQVWSNKGGEAFF
DNA: TGCGCCAGCAGCCAAGTTTGGTCTAACAAAGGGGGAGAAGCTTTCTTT

size: few
J: TRBJ1-3
V: TRBV25-1
D: -
CDR3: CASSASAGSGNTIYF
DNA: TGTGCCAGCAGTGCGTCGGCGGGCTCTGGAAACACCATATATTTT

size: -
J: TRBJ2-1
V: TRBV10-3
D: -
CDR3: CAIGTTEGSYNEQFF
DNA: TGTGCCATCGGGACCACGGAGGGCTCCTACAATGAGCAGTTCTTC

size: -
J: TRBJ2-3
V: TRBV6-2/TRBV6-3
D: TRBD2
CDR3: CASSSFSSGLTDTQYF
DNA: TGTGCCAGCAGTTCCTTCTCTAGCGGGCTCACAGATACGCAGTATTTT

size: -
J: TRBJ1-2
V: TRBV4-1
D: -
CDR3: CASSQSGLGDGYTF
DNA: TGCGCCAGCAGCCAATCCGGACTCGGCGATGGCTACACCTTC

size: -
J: TRBJ1-5
V: TRBV18
D: TRBD1
CDR3: CASSPGTGGQPQHF
DNA: TGTGCCAGCTCACCAGGGACAGGAGGCCAGCCCCAGCATTTT

size: -
J: TRBJ1-3
V: TRBV7-2
D: -
CDR3: CASSRGSGNTIYF
DNA: TGTGCCAGCAGCCGGGGCTCTGGAAACACCATATATTTT

size: -
J: TRBJ2-3
V: TRBV5-6
D: -
CDR3: CASSRVGGGTDTQYF
DNA: TGTGCCAGCAGTAGGGTTGGAGGGGGCACAGATACGCAGTATTTT

size: -
J: TRBJ1-1
V: TRBV6-5
D: TRBD1
CDR3: CASSNIRGKGAEAFF
DNA: TGTGCCAGCAGTAACATCAGGGGGAAGGGCGCTGAAGCTTTCTTT

size: few
J: TRBJ1-3
V: TRBV7-8
D: TRBD1
CDR3: CASSNRTGIGNTIYF
DNA: TGTGCCAGCAGCAATCGGACAGGAATTGGAAACACCATATATTTT

size: -
J: TRBJ2-2
V: TRBV5-8
D: TRBD1
CDR3: CASSLESGTGYTGELFF
DNA: TGTGCCAGCAGCTTGGAGTCCGGGACAGGGTACACCGGGGAGCTGTTTTTT

size: few
J: TRBJ2-2
V: TRBV5-4
D: -
CDR3: CASSPPGTIGQIGELFF
DNA: TGTGCCAGCAGCCCCCCCGGGACAATCGGCCAGATCGGGGAGCTGTTTTTT

size: -
J: TRBJ1-1
V: TRBV7-8
D: TRBD1
CDR3: CASSPKTGGTEAFF
DNA: TGTGCCAGCAGCCCGAAAACAGGGGGCACTGAAGCTTTCTTT

size: -
J: TRBJ1-1
V: TRBV18
D: -
CDR3: CASSPPGGGPTEAFF
DNA: TGTGCCAGCTCGCCCCCGGGCGGGGGTCCAACTGAAGCTTTCTTT

size: -
J: TRBJ2-5
V: TRBV7-8
D: TRBD2
CDR3: CASSLLTSGQETQYF
DNA: TGTGCCAGCAGCTTACTGACTAGCGGACAAGAGACCCAGTACTTC

size: -
J: TRBJ2-1
V: TRBV18
D: -
CDR3: CASSLGAGLGEQFF
DNA: TGTGCCAGCTCACTCGGGGCGGGGTTGGGTGAGCAGTTCTTC

size: few
J: TRBJ1-5
V: TRBV10-1
D: -
CDR3: CASSDQGPQHF
DNA: TGCGCCAGCAGTGACCAGGGGCCCCAGCATTTT

size: -
J: TRBJ2-1
V: TRBV4-3
D: -
CDR3: CASSPQRYYNEQFF
DNA: TGCGCCAGCAGCCCCCAACGGTACTACAATGAGCAGTTCTTC

size: few
J: TRBJ2-5
V: TRBV5-1
D: TRBD2
CDR3: CASSTGTATGLAGIQETQYF
DNA: TGCGCCAGCAGCACTGGGACAGCTACCGGACTAGCGGGGATACAAGAGACCCAGTACTTC

size: -
J: TRBJ2-5
V: TRBV6-6
D: -
CDR3: CASSPLAIQETQYF
DNA: TGTGCCAGCAGTCCTCTAGCTATCCAAGAGACCCAGTACTTC

size: -
J: TRBJ1-4
V: TRBV7-9
D: -
CDR3: CASSGEASQGGGKLFF
DNA: TGTGCCAGCAGCGGCGAGGCGTCCCAGGGAGGCGGAAAACTGTTTTTT

size: once
J: TRBJ1-5
V: TRBV19
D: TRBD1
CDR3: CASSTGTGTRWGNQPQHF
DNA: TGTGCCAGTAGCACCGGGACAGGCACCCGTTGGGGCAATCAGCCCCAGCATTTT

size: few
J: TRBJ2-2
V: TRBV5-1
D: TRBD1
CDR3: CASSFPDRGGAGELFF
DNA: TGCGCCAGCTCGTTCCCGGACAGGGGAGGAGCCGGGGAGCTGTTTTTT

size: once
J: TRBJ2-3
V: TRBV5-6
D: TRBD2
CDR3: CASSQTSGDTSTDTQYF
DNA: TGTGCCAGCAGCCAAACTAGCGGGGATACTAGCACAGATACGCAGTATTTT

size: once
J: TRBJ1-1
V: TRBV9
D: -
CDR3: CASSVDLAGVAEAFF
DNA: TGTGCCAGCAGCGTAGATTTGGCGGGGGTGGCTGAAGCTTTCTTT

size: -
J: TRBJ1-1
V: TRBV10-3
D: TRBD1
CDR3: CAAEQGMNTEAFF
DNA: TGTGCCGCGGAACAGGGGATGAACACTGAAGCTTTCTTT

size: -
J: TRBJ2-5
V: TRBV11-3
D: -
CDR3: CASSLGGAGETQYF
DNA: TGTGCCAGCAGCTTAGGTGGGGCTGGGGAGACCCAGTACTTC

size: -
J: TRBJ2-5
V: TRBV3-1/TRBV3-2
D: -
CDR3: CASSQEDSRQETQYF
DNA: TGTGCCAGCAGCCAAGAGGACAGCAGACAAGAGACCCAGTACTTC

size: -
J: TRBJ2-2
V: TRBV18
D: -
CDR3: CASSPIATNTGELFF
DNA: TGTGCCAGCTCACCGATAGCAACGAACACCGGGGAGCTGTTTTTT

size: few
J: TRBJ2-2
V: TRBV6-5
D: TRBD1
CDR3: CASRSGQGTGELFF
DNA: TGTGCCAGCAGGTCAGGACAGGGCACCGGGGAGCTGTTTTTT

size: -
J: TRBJ1-5
V: TRBV19
D: -
CDR3: CASSIYGGSNQPQHF
DNA: TGTGCCAGTAGTATTTATGGGGGCAGTAATCAGCCCCAGCATTTT

size: once
J: TRBJ1-6
V: TRBV6-5
D: -
CDR3: CASSPMSSYNSPLHF
DNA: TGTGCCAGCAGCCCCATGAGCTCCTATAATTCACCCCTCCACTTT

size: few
J: TRBJ2-5
V: TRBV4-2
D: -
CDR3: CASSQTGGQETQYF
DNA: TGTGCCAGCAGCCAGACAGGCGGACAAGAGACCCAGTACTTC

size: -
J: TRBJ1-2
V: TRBV4-1
D: -
CDR3: CASSPTIDYGYTF
DNA: TGCGCCAGCAGCCCAACTATAGACTATGGCTACACCTTC

size: -
J: TRBJ2-2
V: TRBV7-2
D: TRBD2
CDR3: CASSLAIAGDPPGELFF
DNA: TGTGCCAGCAGCTTAGCGATCGCGGGGGACCCACCAGGGGAGCTGTTTTTT

size: -
J: TRBJ1-1
V: TRBV5-5
D: -
CDR3: CASSFTGGNTEAFF
DNA: TGTGCCAGCAGCTTCACCGGGGGGAACACTGAAGCTTTCTTT

size: -
J: TRBJ2-3
V: TRBV5-1
D: -
CDR3: CASSLSGTDTQYF
DNA: TGCGCCAGCAGTCTATCGGGCACAGATACGCAGTATTTT

size: -
J: TRBJ2-7
V: TRBV7-8
D: -
CDR3: CASRAGGGLAYEQYF
DNA: TGTGCCAGCAGAGCAGGGGGAGGCTTGGCCTACGAGCAGTACTTC

size: -
J: TRBJ2-3
V: TRBV7-6
D: -
CDR3: CASSLVGVDTQYF
DNA: TGTGCCAGCAGCTTAGTTGGAGTGGATACGCAGTATTTT

size: -
J: TRBJ1-3
V: TRBV5-1
D: TRBD1
CDR3: CASSSQGSGNTIYF
DNA: TGCGCCAGCAGCTCACAGGGGTCTGGAAACACCATATATTTT

size: few
J: TRBJ1-2
V: TRBV7-2
D: TRBD1
CDR3: CASSRDSKGNGYTF
DNA: TGTGCCAGCAGCCGGGACAGTAAGGGAAATGGCTACACCTTC

size: -
J: TRBJ2-7
V: TRBV4-2
D: TRBD1
CDR3: CASSQGTGKYEQYF
DNA: TGTGCCAGCAGCCAAGGGACAGGGAAATACGAGCAGTACTTC

size: few
J: TRBJ2-2
V: TRBV11-1
D: -
CDR3: CASAPGAGELFF
DNA: TGTGCCAGCGCACCGGGGGCCGGGGAGCTGTTTTTT